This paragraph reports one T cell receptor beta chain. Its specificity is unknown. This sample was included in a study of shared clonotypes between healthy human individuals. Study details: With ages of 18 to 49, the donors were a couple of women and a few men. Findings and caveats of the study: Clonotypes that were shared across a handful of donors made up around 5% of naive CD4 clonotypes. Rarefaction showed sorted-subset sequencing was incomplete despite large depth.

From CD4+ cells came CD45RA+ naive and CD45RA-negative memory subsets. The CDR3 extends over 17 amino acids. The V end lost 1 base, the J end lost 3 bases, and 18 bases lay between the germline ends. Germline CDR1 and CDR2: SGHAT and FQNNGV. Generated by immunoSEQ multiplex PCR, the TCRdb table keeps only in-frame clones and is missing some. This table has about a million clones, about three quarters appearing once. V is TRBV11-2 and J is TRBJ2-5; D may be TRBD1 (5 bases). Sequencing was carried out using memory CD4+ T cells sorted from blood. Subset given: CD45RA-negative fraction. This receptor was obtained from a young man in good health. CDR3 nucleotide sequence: TGTGCCAGCAGCTTAGGAGGAAGGGGCCAGGGTAAAGAGACCCAGTACTTC. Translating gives CASSLGGRGQGKETQYF.